The T cell receptor beta chain described here comes from a study of tumor and adjacent non-tumor tissue in lung cancer. Study-level information: The cohort had 12 adenocarcinoma, a couple of squamous cell and 1 small cell patients. Patients were aged about 30 to 80, 9 to 10 men and about 5 women, stage I to III.

On this clonotype itself: Its antigen is not known. This sequence may be a read error, since a much larger clone differs from it by one base.

Study conclusions and caveats: Top 100 clones took a larger repertoire share in normal lung.

A modified ARM-PCR protocol with three rounds of nested PCR amplified TCRbeta. Each CDR3 protein is one row after TCRdb ran MiXCR on the multiplex PCR reads. The table has more than 60,000 distinct CDR3 sequences, 76% seen once. The template was RNA from unsorted bulk tissue. This non-tumor lung sample came from over 3 cm beyond the tumor edge. This TCR was sampled from a man aged 55 to 69 with non-small cell lung cancer. Sequencing input: distant non-tumor lung tissue.

The CDR3 sequence is CANRAPRRALYGYTF. DNA for the CDR3: TGTGCCAACAGAGCCCCAAGGAGGGCGCTCTATGGCTACACCTTC. V is TRBV28 and J is TRBJ1-2; D is unclear. V lost 10 bases and J lost 4, with 22 bases in between. The CDR3 spans 15 residues. Germline CDR1 MDHEN, CDR2 SYDVKM.